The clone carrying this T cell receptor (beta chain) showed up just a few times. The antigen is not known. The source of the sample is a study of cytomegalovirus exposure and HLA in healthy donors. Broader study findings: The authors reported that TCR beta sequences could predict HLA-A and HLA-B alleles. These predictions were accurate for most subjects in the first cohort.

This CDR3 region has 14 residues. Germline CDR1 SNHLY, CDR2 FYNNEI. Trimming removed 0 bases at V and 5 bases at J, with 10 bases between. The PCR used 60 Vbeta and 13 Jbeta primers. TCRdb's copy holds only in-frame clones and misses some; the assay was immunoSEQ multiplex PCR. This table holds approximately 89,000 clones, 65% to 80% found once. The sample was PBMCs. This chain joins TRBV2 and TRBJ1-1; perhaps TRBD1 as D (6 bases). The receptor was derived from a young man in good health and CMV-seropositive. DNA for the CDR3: TGTGCCAGCAGTGAAGCGAACAGGGCAACTGAAGCTTTCTTT. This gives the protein CASSEANRATEAFF.